What follows are 2 T cell receptor beta chains derived from one specimen sequenced in a study of neoadjuvant anti-PD-1 for oral cavity cancer. Noted time point: after neoadjuvant nivolumab, at surgical resection. Profiled with immunoSEQ multiplex PCR; TCRdb holds only in-frame clones, not every one. Of roughly 13,000 clones listed, 73% are singletons. The sequencing used PBMCs, collected after nivolumab (anti-PD-1) treatment. Source of these receptors: a person aged 35 to 85 with oral cavity squamous cell carcinoma.

CDR3 bases: TGCGCCAGCAGCTTGAGCCCTGGGGAAGGGACTGAAGCTTTCTTT. Amino acids: CASSLSPGEGTEAFF. This sequence joins TRBV5-1 and TRBJ1-1, with no clear D. Germline CDR1 is SGHRS and CDR2 is YFSETQ. V was shortened by 1 base and J by 5 bases, with 15 bases between the two germline ends. CDR3 length: 15 residues.

The chain carries TRBV6-5 and TRBJ2-4, with D hard to call. The CDR3 has 14 residues. The V and J ends lost 2 bases and 7 bases respectively, with 12 bases between them. CDR1 and CDR2 (germline): MNHEY, SVGAGI. The CDR3 DNA follows: TGTGCCAGCAGTTACGGGTCCCAGGCGAACATTCAGTACTTC. Translation gives CASSYGSQANIQYF.